Shown below are 14 T cell receptor beta chains from a single sample sequenced in a study of human T cells and chemical hapten exposure. TCRdb used MiXCR to reprocess the RACE reads, holding one entry per CDR3 protein. The table records 80,000 to 95,000 distinct CDR3 sequences, 11% of them present only once. Time point defined: patch test 2, 6 weeks after DPC sensitization. Described treatment: therapeutic diphenylcyclopropenone sensitization with weekly scalp DPC. The sample was whole blood, taken in connection with sensitization to the hapten diphenylcyclopropenone (DPC). These receptors were collected from a young man with alopecia areata. Some clones in this sample may be carry-over from other donors' samples.

This clonotype was recorded a few times. This chain connects TRBV18 to TRBJ1-6, with D maybe TRBD1 (5 bases). V was pared by 6 bases and J by 7 bases, with 13 bases between. Germline V gene sequence: CDR1 KGHSH, CDR2 LQKENI. CDR3 length: 14 residues. This CDR3 reads CASSQGKSNSPLHF. The CDR3, as DNA: TGTGCCAGCTCGCAGGGAAAGTCCAATTCACCCCTCCACTTT. Based on the CDR3 plus reference TRBV18 and TRBJ1-6, the full variable domain is NAGVMQNPRHLVRRRGQEARLRCSPMKGHSHVYWYRQLPEEGLKFMVYLQKENIIDESGMPKERFSAEFPKEGPSILRIQQVVRGDSAAYFCASSQGKSNSPLHFGNGTRLTVT.

This clonotype showed up many times. J is TRBJ2-5 and V is TRBV7-2; D perhaps matches TRBD1 (6 bases). Trimming removed 4 bases from V and 2 bases from J, with 11 bases in between. The CDR3 totals 14 residues. Germline V gene data show CDR1 as SGHTA and CDR2 as FQGNSA. CDR3 DNA sequence: TGTGCCAGCAGCTCGACGGGACAACAAGAGACCCAGTACTTC. It specifies CASSSTGQQETQYF.

This clonotype has a handful of counts. This rearrangement joins TRBV28 to TRBJ2-7; TRBD2 agrees at 8 bases. Trimming at V came to 3 bases and at J to 3 bases, leaving 16 bases not matched to a gene. The CDR3 contains 18 residues. Germline CDR1 is MDHEN and CDR2 is SYDVKM. The CDR3 loop is CASSFDSGAQRSDYEQYF. In DNA form, the CDR3 reads TGTGCCAGCAGTTTTGATAGCGGGGCTCAACGGTCCGACTACGAGCAGTACTTC. The full variable domain, its missing parts supplied by reference TRBV28 and TRBJ2-7, is DVKVTQSSRYLVKRTGEKVFLECVQDMDHENMFWYRQDPGLGLRLIYFSYDVKMKEKGDIPEGYSVSREKKERFSLILESASTNQTSMYLCASSFDSGAQRSDYEQYFGPGTRLTVT.

J is TRBJ2-3 and V is TRBV2; TRBD2 matches 8 bases. CDR1 is SNHLY, CDR2 FYNNEI, per germline. CDR3 length equals 16 residues. Losses at the gene ends were 1 base for V and 5 bases for J; bases not matched to a gene: 8. The CDR3 reads CASSEGTGGPRDTQYF. Written as DNA, the CDR3 is TGTGCCAGCAGTGAAGGAACGGGGGGGCCTCGAGATACGCAGTATTTT.

The chain combines TRBV7-2 with TRBJ2-7; 10 bases map to TRBD2. Unmatched junction bases numbered 11, after V lost 1 base and J lost 2 bases. There are 18 residues in the CDR3. CDR1 and CDR2 from the germline V gene are SGHTA and FQGNSA. CDR3 sequence: CASSLVGATSGPPYEQYV. Written as DNA, the CDR3 is TGTGCCAGCAGCTTAGTAGGGGCGACTAGCGGGCCCCCCTACGAGCAGTACGTC.

The genes are TRBV9 and TRBJ1-1; TRBD1 is a possible D gene (5 bases). Per the germline V gene, CDR1 is SGDLS and CDR2 is YYNGEE. V shed 6 bases and J shed 3 bases, with 15 bases lying between them. There are 14 residues in the CDR3. This CDR3 reads CASNREGKDTEAFF. In DNA form, the CDR3 reads TGTGCCAGCAATAGGGAGGGGAAGGACACTGAAGCTTTCTTT.

V usage is TRBV5-1 and J usage is TRBJ1-1; 9 bases are shared with TRBD1. Germline lookup yields CDR1 SGHRS and CDR2 YFSETQ. The junction had 10 bases not matched to a gene; V was cut back by 4 bases and J by 6 bases. The CDR3 has 15 amino acids. CDR3 sequence (DNA): TGCGCCAGCAGCGTATACATGGGACAGGGCGCTGAAGCTTTCTTT. Translation: CASSVYMGQGAEAFF.

The chain employs TRBV3-1 and TRBJ1-4, with a possible D match to TRBD1 (5 bases). Germline V gene lookup returns CDR1 LGHDT and CDR2 YNNKEL (reference sequence). CDR3 length equals 13 residues. V was shortened by 2 bases and J by 11 bases, with 12 bases between the two germline ends. This chain's CDR3 is CASSQSSGIKLFF. The CDR3 nucleotides are TGTGCCAGCAGCCAATCATCAGGGATTAAACTGTTTTTT.

This clonotype has at least ten counts. The V call is TRBV27, the J call TRBJ1-1; D is unresolved. Per germline, CDR1 MNHEY and CDR2 SMNVEV (reference sequence). The CDR3 covers 14 residues. V lost 6 bases and J lost 0, with 11 bases in between. The CDR3 DNA sequence: TGTGCCAGCAGCCCGCGAGGTCTGAACACTGAAGCTTTCTTT. Its translation: CASSPRGLNTEAFF.

The chain is built from TRBV14 and TRBJ1-6; maybe TRBD1 (5 bases). V was pared by 0 bases and J by 0 bases, with 9 bases between. The CDR3 contains 17 residues. CDR1 SGHDN and CDR2 FVKESK come from the germline V gene. CDR3 DNA: TGTGCCAGCAGCCAAGAGTACAGGCTCTCCTATAATTCACCCCTCCACTTT. It is translated as CASSQEYRLSYNSPLHF.

V gene TRBV2 combines with J gene TRBJ2-1, with 9 nucleotides matching TRBD2. From germline, CDR1 is SNHLY and CDR2 FYNNEI. V dropped 7 bases and J dropped 7; count of bases not matched to a gene: 11. The CDR3 runs 15 residues. This chain's CDR3 is CASTLKASGTNEQFF. Written as DNA, the CDR3 is TGTGCCAGCACCCTAAAGGCTAGCGGGACGAATGAGCAGTTCTTC. Full variable domain (outside the CDR3, taken from reference TRBV2 and TRBJ2-1): EPEVTQTPSHQVTQMGQEVILRCVPISNHLYFYWYRQILGQKVEFLVSFYNNEISEKSEIFDDQFSVERPDGSNFTLKIRSTKLEDSAMYFCASTLKASGTNEQFFGPGTRLTVL.

CDR3 in DNA: TGTGCCAGCAGCACTCGACTAGCGGGGGGGTTGAATACGCAGTATTTT. This codes for CASSTRLAGGLNTQYF. This sequence joins TRBV7-8 and TRBJ2-3, with TRBD2 matching 14 bases. Per the germline V gene, CDR1 is SGHVS and CDR2 is FQNEAQ. The CDR3 length is 16 residues. The V segment lost 5 bases and the J segment 7 bases; nucleotides outside the gene matches: 8.

The chain has TRBV6-6 and TRBJ1-5; 10 bases agree with TRBD1. V was clipped by 4 bases and J by 5 bases; unmatched bases: 8. Germline CDR1 MNHNY, CDR2 SVGAGI (reference sequence). The CDR3 is 16 amino acids. The CDR3, as DNA: TGTGCCAGCAGTTTCGACCTAGACAGGGGGCATCAGCCCCAGCATTTT. Translating gives CASSFDLDRGHQPQHF.

This clonotype was observed many times. V is TRBV7-9 and J is TRBJ2-4, with TRBD1 matching over 10 bases. The CDR3 totals 17 residues. Germline CDR1 and CDR2: SEHNR and FQNEAQ (reference sequence). The V and J ends lost 1 base and 0 bases, in that order; junction bases with no gene match: 3. The CDR3 DNA sequence: TGTGCCAGCAGCTTAGGAGACAGGGGGCGAGCCAAAAACATTCAGTACTTC. Protein sequence: CASSLGDRGRAKNIQYF.